A single sample is the source of the 26 T cell receptor beta chains below, sequenced in a study of T cell responses to AZD1222 COVID-19 vaccine. Clones were read by immunoSEQ multiplex PCR, and TCRdb kept only the in-frame ones, dropping some. The table has 150,000 or so clones, about 90% seen once. The sample in question was peripheral blood, obtained 28 days after the second AZD1222 dose. These receptors were taken from an adult who received the AZD1222 COVID-19 vaccine.

The chain has TRBV2 and TRBJ1-5; weak D call: TRBD1 (6 bases). CDR1 and CDR2 from the germline V gene are SNHLY and FYNNEI. V was pared by 4 bases and J by 2 bases, with 12 bases between. The CDR3 has 15 amino acids. The CDR3 here is CASSAIGGGNQPQHF. The CDR3 DNA follows: TGTGCCAGCAGTGCCATTGGGGGCGGCAATCAGCCCCAGCATTTT. Looking up the rest from reference TRBV2 and TRBJ1-5 gives the full variable domain: EPEVTQTPSHQVTQMGQEVILRCVPISNHLYFYWYRQILGQKVEFLVSFYNNEISEKSEIFDDQFSVERPDGSNFTLKIRSTKLEDSAMYFCASSAIGGGNQPQHFGDGTRLSIL.

V usage is TRBV18 and J usage is TRBJ1-1; TRBD1 matches at 8 bases. Looked up from germline, CDR1 is KGHSH and CDR2 is LQKENI. The CDR3 covers 14 residues. With V trimmed by 5 bases and J by 1 base, 3 bases remained unmatched. CDR3 bases: TGTGCCAGCTCATTCGGACAGGGGAACACTGAAGCTTTCTTT. This gives the protein CASSFGQGNTEAFF.

This chain connects TRBV6-2 or TRBV6-3 to TRBJ1-6, with a weak D call TRBD1 (5 bases). Germline CDR1 MNHEY, CDR2 SVGEGT. The CDR3 extends over 15 amino acids. The V end was cut by 4 bases, the J end by 7 bases, with 14 bases between. The CDR3 DNA is TGTGCCAGCAGTTTGACAGTTACCAGGAATTCACCCCTCCACTTT. It specifies CASSLTVTRNSPLHF.

Regarding this clone: Other DNA sequences in this sample translate to the same CDR3. The chain recombines TRBV20-1 with TRBJ1-2, with no clear D. Trimming removed 6 bases from V and 8 bases from J, with 7 bases in between. Looked up from germline, CDR1 is DFQATT and CDR2 is SNEGSKA (reference sequence). The CDR3 extends over 9 amino acids. The CDR3 region has the DNA TGCAGTGCGCCTGGAGGCTACACCTTC. Protein product: CSAPGGYTF.

The genes are TRBV13 and TRBJ1-6, with unresolved D. The CDR3 covers 16 residues. V lost 5 bases and J lost 7, with 18 bases in between. Per germline, CDR1 PRHDT and CDR2 FYEKMQ (reference sequence). The DNA for the CDR3 is TGTGCCAGCAGCCCCTGGACGGTGATTGGGAATTCACCCCTCCACTTT. It specifies CASSPWTVIGNSPLHF.

The count of this clone is one. This chain connects TRBV5-6 to TRBJ2-6; D ambiguous. V dropped 4 bases and J dropped 4 bases, with 6 bases sitting between them. Germline loops: CDR1 SGHDT, CDR2 YYEEEE. The CDR3 loop spans 13 amino acids. The chain's CDR3 is CASSTRGANVLTF. The CDR3, as DNA: TGTGCCAGCAGCACGCGGGGGGCCAACGTCCTGACTTTC.

The genes are TRBV28 and TRBJ2-1; 12 bases match TRBD2. The germline V gene encodes CDR1 MDHEN and CDR2 SYDVKM. V dropped 1 base and J dropped 8; count of bases not matched to a gene: 6. The CDR3 length is 16 residues. Here the CDR3 DNA reads TGTGCCAGCAGTTTATCAAGACTAGCGGGAGCCTATGAGCAGTTCTTC. Its protein product is CASSLSRLAGAYEQFF.

The chain carries TRBV10-3 and TRBJ2-3; 8 bases map to TRBD1. V gave up 3 bases and J gave up 5 bases; unmatched junction bases: 7. The CDR3 contains 15 residues. Germline V CDR1 and CDR2: ENHRY, SYGVKD. This CDR3 is CAISEPGQEKDTQYF. DNA of the CDR3: TGTGCCATCAGTGAACCGGGACAGGAGAAAGATACGCAGTATTTT.

V and J are TRBV6-2 or TRBV6-3 and TRBJ1-5; 7 nucleotides align to TRBD1. The CDR3 is made up of 13 amino acids. Germline trimming cut 5 bases from V and 6 bases from J; bases unmatched to any gene: 4. The germline CDR1 and CDR2 sequences are MNHEY and SVGEGT. CDR3 loop: CASSTTGVQPQHF. The DNA for the CDR3 is TGTGCCAGCAGTACAACAGGGGTTCAGCCCCAGCATTTT.

The chain couples TRBV6-5 to TRBJ1-5, with TRBD1 matching over 7 bases. The trim removed 0 bases at V and 7 bases at J, leaving 6 bases unmatched. The germline V gene has CDR1 MNHEY and CDR2 SVGAGI. The CDR3 contains 15 residues. CDR3 coding DNA: TGTGCCAGCAGTTACTCCGACAGGGCCGGACAGCCCCAGCATTTT. This codes for CASSYSDRAGQPQHF.

There are a few counts of this clone. The chain has TRBV7-2 and TRBJ2-1; D gene ambiguous. The V gene's germline CDR1 is SGHTA and CDR2 FQGNSA. The CDR3 totals 12 residues. V dropped 5 bases and J dropped 9 bases, with 11 bases sitting between them. As DNA, the CDR3 is TGTGCCAGCAGCCCGACTTCGGCTGAGCAGTTCTTC. Translated, it gives CASSPTSAEQFF.

This chain links TRBV6-1 with TRBJ2-5; possibly TRBD1 for D (6 bases). Germline-derived CDR1 and CDR2 are MNHNS and SASEGT. With 4 bases removed from V and 5 bases from J, the gap between germline ends came to 23 bases. The CDR3 loop spans 17 amino acids. Here the CDR3 reads CASSARGSSILSETQYF. CDR3 nucleotides: TGTGCCAGCAGTGCCAGGGGTTCGTCTATCTTAAGCGAGACCCAGTACTTC.

V usage is TRBV30 and J usage is TRBJ2-1, with D perhaps matching TRBD2 (6 bases). V lost 0 bases and J lost 2, with 11 bases in between. CDR3 length: 15 amino acids. Germline V CDR1 and CDR2: GTSNPN, SVGIG (reference sequence). CDR3 DNA: TGTGCCTGGAGTGTTGGTGGCGGGACCTACAATGAGCAGTTCTTC. Its protein product is CAWSVGGGTYNEQFF.

This clone was seen once. V is TRBV11-2 and J is TRBJ1-6, with D unresolved. The length of the CDR3 is 14 residues. V shed 2 bases and J shed 6 bases, with 8 bases lying between them. Germline V gene data show CDR1 as SGHAT and CDR2 as FQNNGV. CDR3 protein: CASSLSVSNSPLHF. CDR3 in DNA: TGTGCCAGCAGCTTAAGTGTCAGTAATTCACCCCTCCACTTT.

The chain couples TRBV21-1 to TRBJ2-5; the table's D call TRBD2 went unverified against the DNA. TRBV21-1 is tagged as a pseudogene. The length of the CDR3 is 17 residues. The DNA of the CDR3 is TGTGCCAGCAGCAAAGCAAGTTGGCGGGAGTCGACAGAGACCCAGTACTTC. This encodes CASSKASWRESTETQYF.

The CDR3 DNA follows: TGTGCCAGTAGTATAAATGGCATCCCCCGAAGGGGCAATCAGCCCCAGCATTTT. As protein: CASSINGIPRRGNQPQHF. The genes are TRBV19 and TRBJ1-5, with no clear D. Germline V gene sequence: CDR1 LNHDA, CDR2 SQIVND (reference sequence). The V gene lost 2 bases and the J gene lost 2 bases, with 19 bases spanning the gap. CDR3 length: 18 residues. The whole variable domain, remainder taken from reference TRBV19 and TRBJ1-5, is DGGITQSPKYLFRKEGQNVTLSCEQNLNHDAMYWYRQDPGQGLRLIYYSQIVNDFQKGDIAEGYSVSREKKESFPLTVTSAQKNPTAFYLCASSINGIPRRGNQPQHFGDGTRLSIL.

The J gene is TRBJ2-2, the V gene TRBV11-2; no clear D. Per the germline V gene, CDR1 is SGHAT and CDR2 is FQNNGV. The V end was cut by 1 base, the J end by 6 bases, with 15 bases between. The CDR3 is 16 residues long. The CDR3 is CASSLVPVSGSGELFF. CDR3 in DNA: TGTGCCAGCAGCTTAGTTCCCGTCTCGGGCTCCGGGGAGCTGTTTTTT. Full variable domain (rest looked up from reference TRBV11-2 and TRBJ2-2): EAGVAQSPRYKIIEKRQSVAFWCNPISGHATLYWYQQILGQGPKLLIQFQNNGVVDDSQLPKDRFSAERLKGVDSTLKIQPAKLEDSAVYLCASSLVPVSGSGELFFGEGSRLTVL.

This chain links TRBV28 with TRBJ1-1, with no clear D. Germline CDR1 and CDR2: MDHEN and SYDVKM. V was cut by 6 bases and J by 11 bases, with 16 bases left in between. The CDR3 contains 12 residues. CDR3 DNA sequence: TGTGCCAGCAGCACCGGGGATCGAGCGGCTTTCTTT. Translating it yields CASSTGDRAAFF.

The chain combines TRBV9 with TRBJ1-2; TRBD1 aligns across 10 bases. The V gene's germline CDR1 is SGDLS and CDR2 YYNGEE. V shed 5 bases, J shed 0 bases, and the junction held 7 bases outside the gene matches. The CDR3 spans 16 residues. CDR3 loop: CASSGGQGLSNYGYTF. CDR3 nucleotides: TGTGCCAGCAGTGGGGGACAGGGGCTGTCTAACTATGGCTACACCTTC. The entire variable domain, with the rest obtained from reference TRBV9 and TRBJ1-2, is as follows: DSGVTQTPKHLITATGQRVTLRCSPRSGDLSVYWYQQSLDQGLQFLIQYYNGEERAKGNILERFSAQQFPDLHSELNLSSLELGDSALYFCASSGGQGLSNYGYTFGSGTRLTVV.

The V gene is TRBV5-1, the J gene TRBJ2-1, with 7 bases fitting TRBD1. Germline trimming cut 4 bases from V and 12 bases from J; bases unmatched to any gene: 19. The CDR3 has 16 residues. The germline V gene encodes CDR1 SGHRS and CDR2 YFSETQ. The CDR3 DNA reads TGCGCCAGCAGCAGAACCAACAGGGGCCCGGGTCTGTGGCAGTTCTTC. This encodes CASSRTNRGPGLWQFF.

V usage is TRBV21-1 and J usage is TRBJ2-5; the D call of TRBD1 is as the table states it, not checked on the DNA. TRBV21-1 is a pseudogene locus. This CDR3 has 16 residues. The CDR3 reads CASSKWRRGEKETQYF. CDR3 nucleotide sequence: TGTGCCAGCAGCAAATGGCGCAGGGGGGAAAAAGAGACCCAGTACTTC.

The rearrangement uses TRBV13 and TRBJ1-2, with 8 bases aligning to TRBD1. The ends lost 1 base at V and 6 bases at J; junction bases unmatched: 7. Germline V gene sequence: CDR1 PRHDT, CDR2 FYEKMQ (reference sequence). This CDR3 is built from 15 residues. CDR3 DNA sequence: TGTGCCAGCAGCTTAGCCGACAGGGGACCTGATGGCTACACCTTC. This encodes CASSLADRGPDGYTF.

This chain uses TRBV21-1 with TRBJ1-3; the table's D call, TRBD1, was not checked against the DNA. TRBV21-1 has pseudogene status. The CDR3 is 15 residues long. The CDR3 DNA sequence: TGTGCCAGCAGCAAAGGAGGACAGGGAGAAGAAACCATATATTTT. Its protein product is CASSKGGQGEETIYF.

This clone was found once. The chain employs TRBV5-1 and TRBJ1-5, with 7 bases aligning to TRBD1. The CDR3 is 16 amino acids. Germline-derived CDR1 and CDR2 are SGHRS and YFSETQ. V was pared by 4 bases and J by 5 bases, with 12 bases of the junction left unmatched. CDR3 in amino acids: CASSGRDSRSDQPQHF. CDR3 bases: TGCGCCAGCAGCGGCCGGGACAGCCGATCGGATCAGCCCCAGCATTTT.

In this sample, this clone turned up a few times. The J gene is TRBJ1-2, the V gene TRBV5-8, with a weak D call TRBD1 (5 bases). The CDR3 is 14 residues long. Trimming removed 0 bases from V and 4 bases from J, with 10 bases in between. Per germline, CDR1 SGHTS and CDR2 YDEGEE. CDR3 region: CASSLGQQGYGYTF. The CDR3 nucleotides read TGTGCCAGCAGCTTGGGACAGCAAGGCTATGGCTACACCTTC.

The rearrangement joins TRBV2 to TRBJ1-5; 10 nucleotides line up with TRBD1. CDR1 is SNHLY, CDR2 FYNNEI, per germline. CDR3 length equals 15 residues. V lost 2 bases to trimming and J lost 10 bases; unmatched junction nucleotides: 8. In nucleotides, the CDR3 is TGTGCCAGCAGTGAATACGGGACAGGGGATCTTCCCCAGCATTTT. Translating it yields CASSEYGTGDLPQHF. Full variable domain (outside the CDR3, taken from reference TRBV2 and TRBJ1-5): EPEVTQTPSHQVTQMGQEVILRCVPISNHLYFYWYRQILGQKVEFLVSFYNNEISEKSEIFDDQFSVERPDGSNFTLKIRSTKLEDSAMYFCASSEYGTGDLPQHFGDGTRLSIL.